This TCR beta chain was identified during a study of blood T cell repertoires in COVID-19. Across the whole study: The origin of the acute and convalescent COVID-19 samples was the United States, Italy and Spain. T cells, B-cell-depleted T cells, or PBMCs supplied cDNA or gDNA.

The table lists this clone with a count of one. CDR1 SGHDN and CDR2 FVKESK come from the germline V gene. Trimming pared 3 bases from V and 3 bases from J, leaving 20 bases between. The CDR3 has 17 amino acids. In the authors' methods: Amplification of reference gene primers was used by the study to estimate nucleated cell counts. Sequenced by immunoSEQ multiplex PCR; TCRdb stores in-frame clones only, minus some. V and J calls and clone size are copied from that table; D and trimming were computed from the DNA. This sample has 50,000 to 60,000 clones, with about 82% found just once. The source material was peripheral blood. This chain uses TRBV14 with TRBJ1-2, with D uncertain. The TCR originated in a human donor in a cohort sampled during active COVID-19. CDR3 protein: CASSQRPGMWYYYGYTF. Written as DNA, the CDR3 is TGTGCCAGCAGCCAGCGTCCAGGCATGTGGTACTACTATGGCTACACCTTC.